This TCR beta chain is drawn from a study of blood T cell repertoires in COVID-19. For the study at large: Italy, Spain and the United States were the sources of the convalescent and acute COVID-19 samples. The cDNA or gDNA used as material had been derived from T cells, B-cell-depleted T cells, or PBMCs.

Looked up from germline, CDR1 is MNHEY and CDR2 is SVGAGI. The V and J ends lost 7 bases and 3 bases, in that order; junction bases with no gene match: 3. The CDR3 has 14 amino acids. Original handling: Reference gene primer amplification in the assay estimated nucleated cell counts. Assay used: immunoSEQ multiplex PCR; TCRdb lists only in-frame clones, some missing. V, J and clone size derive from that table, while D and trimming were established from the DNA sequence. The table has nearly 110,000 clones, about two thirds seen once. The TCR comes from a human donor with acute or convalescent COVID-19. The donor label of this sample is uncertain. This chain joins TRBV6-5 and TRBJ1-1, with TRBD1 matching 12 bases. Sequenced material: peripheral blood. This CDR3 reads CASTRDRGHTEAFF. The CDR3 nucleotides read TGTGCCAGCACCAGGGACAGGGGGCACACTGAAGCTTTCTTT.